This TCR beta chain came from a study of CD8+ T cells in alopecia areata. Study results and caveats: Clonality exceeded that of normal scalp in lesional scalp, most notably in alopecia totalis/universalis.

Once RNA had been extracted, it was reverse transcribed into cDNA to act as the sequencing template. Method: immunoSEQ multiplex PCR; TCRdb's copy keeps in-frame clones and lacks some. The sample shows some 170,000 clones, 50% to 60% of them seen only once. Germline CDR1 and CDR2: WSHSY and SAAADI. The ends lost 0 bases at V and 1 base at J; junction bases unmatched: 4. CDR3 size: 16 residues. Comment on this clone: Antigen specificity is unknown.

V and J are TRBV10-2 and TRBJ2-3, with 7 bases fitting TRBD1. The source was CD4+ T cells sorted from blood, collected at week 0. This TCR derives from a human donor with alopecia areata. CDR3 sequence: CASSESTGSRTDTQYF. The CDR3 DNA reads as TGCGCCAGCAGTGAGTCGACAGGGTCCCGCACAGATACGCAGTATTTT.